Reported below is one TCR beta chain. The target antigen is unknown. The source of the sample is a study of identifying expanded T cells in peripheral blood. The study's findings and limits: Clone count variance between approximately 2-week samples rose with total template count.

Only in-frame clones appear in the TCRdb table, and some are missing; sequencing was by immunoSEQ multiplex PCR. The sample contains under 130,000 clones, 75% to 90% of which appear only once. Germline V CDR1 and CDR2: SGHAT, FQNNGV. V lost 7 bases and J lost 0, with 7 bases in between. The CDR3 is 13 residues long. During the collection period, no donor immune events like infections were recorded. Sample: blood. This receptor was taken from a person aged 18 to 69 in good health. V usage is TRBV11-2 and J usage is TRBJ1-3; D unresolved. DNA of the CDR3: TGTGCCAGCACCATTCTCTCTGGAAACACCATATATTTT. Translating gives CASTILSGNTIYF.